The 17 T cell receptor beta chains presented below share a single source sample, sequenced in a study of blood T cell repertoires in COVID-19. Assay: immunoSEQ multiplex PCR; the TCRdb copy retains only in-frame clones and omits some. The table includes approximately 120,000 clones, 70% to 90% detected once. The material sequenced was peripheral blood. The receptors were gathered from a woman older than 75 with acute or convalescent COVID-19.

The chain joins TRBV27 to TRBJ1-2; no clear D. Between the trimmed V and J ends, which lost 6 bases and 4 bases, there was a span of 9 bases. The CDR3 runs 12 residues. Germline V gene data show CDR1 as MNHEY and CDR2 as SMNVEV (reference sequence). In DNA, the CDR3 is TGTGCCAGCAGGCGCTCAGGCTATGGCTACACCTTC. Translated, it gives CASRRSGYGYTF.

The chain recombines TRBV5-1 with TRBJ2-3; TRBD1 is a possible D gene (6 bases). The CDR3 extends over 15 amino acids. V lost 2 bases and J 0 bases, leaving 10 bases between the germline ends. The germline gives CDR1 SGHRS, CDR2 YFSETQ. The DNA of the CDR3 is TGCGCCAGCAGCTTTCTAGGGGGTAGCACAGATACGCAGTATTTT. It yields the protein CASSFLGGSTDTQYF. The whole variable domain, filled in from reference TRBV5-1 and TRBJ2-3, reads KAGVTQTPRYLIKTRGQQVTLSCSPISGHRSVSWYQQTPGQGLQFLFEYFSETQRNKGNFPGRFSGRQFSNSRSEMNVSTLELGDSALYLCASSFLGGSTDTQYFGPGTRLTVL.

This chain joins TRBV27 and TRBJ1-2, with a tentative D call TRBD1 (6 bases). V was cut by 4 bases and J by 5 bases, with 11 bases left in between. The CDR3 loop spans 13 amino acids. The germline CDR1 and CDR2 sequences are MNHEY and SMNVEV (reference sequence). The CDR3 sequence is CASSSLQGYGYTF. The CDR3 DNA follows: TGTGCCAGCAGTTCCCTTCAGGGGTATGGCTACACCTTC.

This rearrangement joins TRBV5-1 to TRBJ2-3, with TRBD2 matching over 10 bases. V trimming: 3 bases; J trimming: 2 bases; junction bases outside the gene matches: 3. The CDR3 sequence is 15 residues long. Per the germline V gene, CDR1 is SGHRS and CDR2 is YFSETQ. The CDR3 reads CASSSSGRITDTQYF. CDR3 sequence (DNA): TGCGCCAGCAGCTCTAGCGGGAGAATCACAGATACGCAGTATTTT.

This clone showed up just once. The CDR3 loop is CASSNSWLPGATYGYTF. The DNA for the CDR3 is TGTGCCAGTAGTAATAGTTGGCTTCCAGGGGCAACCTATGGCTACACCTTC. The chain links TRBV19 to TRBJ1-2, with D possibly matching TRBD1 (6 bases). V dropped 4 bases and J dropped 4 bases, with 22 bases sitting between them. The CDR3 length is 17 residues. Germline values: CDR1 LNHDA, CDR2 SQIVND (reference sequence).

The chain uses TRBV28 and TRBJ2-1; TRBD2 matches 7 bases. This CDR3 comprises 16 residues. CDR1 is MDHEN, CDR2 SYDVKM, per germline. The J segment lost 6 bases and the V segment lost 2 bases, leaving 10 bases of the junction unmatched. The CDR3 here is CASSLEGGPSGNEQFF. In DNA form, the CDR3 reads TGTGCCAGCAGTTTAGAGGGAGGGCCGTCGGGCAATGAGCAGTTCTTC.

Comments on this clone: One junction end does not reproduce the germline sequence, and a read error may be involved. Other DNA sequences of this sample code for an identical CDR3. The genes are TRBV7-6 and TRBJ1-3; weak D call: TRBD1 (6 bases). The CDR3 covers 16 residues. Germline assignment: CDR1 SGHVS and CDR2 FNYEAQ. As DNA, the CDR3 is TGTGCCAGTAGCTTAGCGCTCGGTCAGGGGGGAAACACCATATATTTT. Protein product: CASSLALGQGGNTIYF.

V gene TRBV10-3 combines with J gene TRBJ2-1; 7 bases are a match to TRBD1. Germline lookup yields CDR1 ENHRY and CDR2 SYGVKD. V shed 10 bases, J shed 4 bases, and the junction held 10 bases outside the gene matches. This CDR3 contains 14 residues. Written as DNA, the CDR3 is TGTGCCACCACGCCGGGACAGCTGTACAATGAGCAGTTCTTC. Translating it yields CATTPGQLYNEQFF.

The V gene is TRBV10-2, the J gene TRBJ1-5, with D uncertain. Germline lookup yields CDR1 WSHSY and CDR2 SAAADI. The CDR3 covers 13 residues. The V gene lost 6 bases and the J gene lost 6 bases, with 12 bases spanning the gap. The CDR3 here is CASSAGGGQPQHF. The CDR3 DNA sequence: TGCGCCAGCAGCGCGGGTGGCGGTCAGCCCCAGCATTTT.

The chain couples TRBV18 to TRBJ1-5; 9 positions agree with TRBD1. This CDR3 region has 14 residues. J lost 3 bases, V lost 8 bases, and 5 bases had no gene match. Germline V gene data show CDR1 as KGHSH and CDR2 as LQKENI. CDR3 in amino acids: CASSRDRVNQPQHF. The CDR3 bases are TGTGCCAGCAGCCGGGACAGGGTCAATCAGCCCCAGCATTTT.

A note on this clone: This specimen includes other DNA sequences encoding the same CDR3. The rearrangement links TRBV7-2 to TRBJ2-3; 9 bases agree with TRBD1. CDR3 length equals 15 residues. Germline assignment: CDR1 SGHTA and CDR2 FQGNSA. Losses at the gene ends were 1 base for V and 1 base for J; bases not matched to a gene: 0. Here the CDR3 reads CASSLDRGRTDTQYF. The CDR3 coding sequence is TGTGCCAGCAGCTTAGACAGGGGGCGCACAGATACGCAGTATTTT.

The V call is TRBV29-1, the J call TRBJ2-1; 8 bases align to TRBD1. The CDR3 is made up of 13 amino acids. Germline V CDR1 and CDR2: SQVTM, ANQGSEA. Germline trimming cut 7 bases from V and 4 bases from J; bases unmatched to any gene: 6. CDR3 DNA sequence: TGCAGCGCTAGGGACAGGACTTACAATGAGCAGTTCTTC. This codes for CSARDRTYNEQFF.

The chain has TRBV7-2 and TRBJ2-5; D remains unclear. Trimming stripped 2 bases from V and 4 bases from J, with 11 bases between. The CDR3 covers 14 residues. Germline loops: CDR1 SGHTA, CDR2 FQGNSA. This CDR3 is CASSLSVVRETQYF. The CDR3 coding sequence is TGTGCCAGCAGCTTATCCGTTGTGCGAGAGACCCAGTACTTC.

This chain uses TRBV3-1 (or the pseudogene TRBV3-2) with TRBJ1-6; 9 bases match TRBD1. Per the germline V gene, CDR1 is LGHDT and CDR2 is YNNKEL (reference sequence). The junction had 3 bases not matched to a gene; V was cut back by 4 bases and J by 5 bases. CDR3 length: 15 residues. CDR3 sequence reads: CASSPRDRDNSPLHF. CDR3 nucleotide sequence: TGTGCCAGCAGCCCCCGGGACAGGGATAATTCACCCCTCCACTTT.

The chain recombines TRBV18 with TRBJ2-5, with 8 bases that match TRBD1. Germline V gene data show CDR1 as KGHSH and CDR2 as LQKENI. With 5 bases clipped from V and 4 bases from J, the junction kept 9 bases outside the gene matches. The CDR3 sequence is 15 residues long. The CDR3 loop is CASSGQQGGGETQYF. DNA of the CDR3: TGTGCCAGCTCAGGCCAACAGGGGGGCGGAGAGACCCAGTACTTC.

This clone occurred once. The genes are TRBV4-3 and TRBJ1-6, with D tentatively TRBD1 (5 bases). Germline V lookup: CDR1 LGHNA, CDR2 YSLEER. The CDR3 loop spans 16 amino acids. V was shortened by 1 base and J by 3 bases, with 10 bases between the two germline ends. This CDR3 reads CASSQGGRDYNSPLHF. The DNA of the CDR3 is TGCGCCAGCAGCCAAGGCGGCAGGGACTATAATTCACCCCTCCACTTT.

The J gene is TRBJ2-7, the V gene TRBV18, with 10 positions matching TRBD1. V shed 3 bases, J shed 5 bases, and the junction held 7 bases outside the gene matches. CDR3 size: 15 residues. Germline loops: CDR1 KGHSH, CDR2 LQKENI. The CDR3 sequence is CASSPMGQGTNEQYF. CDR3 nucleotide sequence: TGTGCCAGCTCACCGATGGGACAGGGGACTAACGAGCAGTACTTC.